The text below deals with one TCR beta chain. This entry comes from a study of blood T cell repertoires in COVID-19. About the study: T cells, B-cell-depleted T cells, or PBMCs supplied cDNA or gDNA.

Method: immunoSEQ multiplex PCR; TCRdb's copy keeps in-frame clones and lacks some. The sample lists about 190,000 clones; less than 85% were seen once. V dropped 2 bases and J dropped 1 base, with 8 bases sitting between them. CDR1 and CDR2 (germline): SEHNR, FQNEAQ (reference sequence). The CDR3 covers 14 residues. This chain joins TRBV7-9 and TRBJ1-1; perhaps TRBD1 as D (5 bases). The TCR comes from a woman aged 30 to 39 who had recovered from COVID-19. The material sequenced was PBMCs or T cells enriched from blood (not recorded which). Here the CDR3 reads CASSLSTGNTEAFF. In DNA form, the CDR3 reads TGTGCCAGCAGCTTATCCACAGGGAACACTGAAGCTTTCTTT. Supplemented by reference TRBV7-9 and TRBJ1-1, the full variable domain reads DTGVSQNPRHKITKRGQNVTFRCDPISEHNRLYWYRQTLGQGPEFLTYFQNEAQLEKSRLLSDRFSAERPKGSFSTLEIQRTEQGDSAMYLCASSLSTGNTEAFFGQGTRLTVV.